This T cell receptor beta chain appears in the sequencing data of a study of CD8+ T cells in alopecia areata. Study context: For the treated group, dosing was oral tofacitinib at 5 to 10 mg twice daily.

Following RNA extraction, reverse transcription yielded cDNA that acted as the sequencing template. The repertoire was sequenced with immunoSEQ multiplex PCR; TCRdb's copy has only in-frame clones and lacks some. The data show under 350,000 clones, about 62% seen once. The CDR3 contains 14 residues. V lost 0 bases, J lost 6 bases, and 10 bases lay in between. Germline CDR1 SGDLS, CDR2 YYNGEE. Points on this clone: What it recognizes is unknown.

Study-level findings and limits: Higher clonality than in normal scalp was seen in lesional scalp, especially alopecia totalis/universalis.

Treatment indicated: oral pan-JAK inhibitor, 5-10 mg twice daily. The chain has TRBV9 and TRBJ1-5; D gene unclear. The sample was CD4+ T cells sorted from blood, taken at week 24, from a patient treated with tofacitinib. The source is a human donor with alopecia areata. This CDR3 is CASSVDGRAQPQHF. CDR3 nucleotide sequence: TGTGCCAGCAGCGTAGATGGTAGGGCTCAGCCCCAGCATTTT.